These T cell receptor beta chains were read from a single sample in a study of T cell responses to AZD1222 COVID-19 vaccine. Libraries were prepared by immunoSEQ multiplex PCR; TCRdb keeps only in-frame clonotypes and omits some of them. The table records 100,000 to 150,000 clones, roughly nine tenths of them present only once. Here the sequenced sample was peripheral blood, taken on day 0 of AZD1222 vaccination. The receptors here all came from an adult in good health. CDR3s include the opening cysteine and the closing phenylalanine or tryptophan. The order of the fields is clone size, D gene, V gene, J gene, CDR3 DNA, CDR3 protein. The D gene is left open where the match is weak. Only some rows state a clone size, as once, few, many or a class for expanded clones.

clone_size: -; d_call: -; v_call: TRBV9; j_call: TRBJ2-1; cdr3_nt: TGTGCCAGCAGCGTAGGACAAGTGAATGAGCAGTTCTTC; cdr3_aa: CASSVGQVNEQFF
clone_size: medium-sized; d_call: -; v_call: TRBV7-9; j_call: TRBJ1-3; cdr3_nt: TGTGCCAGCAGCTTAGCGTCAGGCCAGGGGGGAAACACCATATATTTT; cdr3_aa: CASSLASGQGGNTIYF
clone_size: -; d_call: TRBD1; v_call: TRBV7-2; j_call: TRBJ1-2; cdr3_nt: TGTGCCACCGCCATCGGGACAGCAATTAACTATGGCTACACCTTC; cdr3_aa: CATAIGTAINYGYTF
clone_size: -; d_call: -; v_call: TRBV5-6; j_call: TRBJ1-2; cdr3_nt: TGTGCCAGCAGCTTCACCCGGGGCGGGGGCTACACCTTC; cdr3_aa: CASSFTRGGGYTF
clone_size: -; d_call: TRBD2; v_call: TRBV5-4; j_call: TRBJ2-5; cdr3_nt: TGTGCCAGCAGCTTGGATGGGCTAGCGGGGAGTAAAGAGACCCAGTACTTC; cdr3_aa: CASSLDGLAGSKETQYF
clone_size: -; d_call: -; v_call: TRBV3-1/TRBV3-2; j_call: TRBJ2-7; cdr3_nt: TGTGCCAGCAGCCAAGGACTAGAGCCGGCCGCCTACGAGCAGTACTTC; cdr3_aa: CASSQGLEPAAYEQYF
clone_size: -; d_call: -; v_call: TRBV19; j_call: TRBJ1-1; cdr3_nt: TGTGCCAGTAGTACTGGGAACACTGAAGCTTTCTTT; cdr3_aa: CASSTGNTEAFF
clone_size: few; d_call: TRBD2; v_call: TRBV27; j_call: TRBJ2-5; cdr3_nt: TGTGCCAGCAGAATTGCTAGCGGGAGTGGCGAGACCCAGTACTTC; cdr3_aa: CASRIASGSGETQYF
clone_size: once; d_call: -; v_call: TRBV5-1; j_call: TRBJ1-1; cdr3_nt: TGCGCCAGCAGCTTGGAGGTCGGGAACACTGAAGCTTTCTTT; cdr3_aa: CASSLEVGNTEAFF
clone_size: -; d_call: TRBD1; v_call: TRBV10-3; j_call: TRBJ1-5; cdr3_nt: TGTGCCATCAGTGAGGACAGGGAGGGTCAGCCCCAGCATTTT; cdr3_aa: CAISEDREGQPQHF
clone_size: -; d_call: TRBD1; v_call: TRBV7-9; j_call: TRBJ1-5; cdr3_nt: TGTGCCAGCAGTTCGGACAGGGACCAGCCCCAGCATTTT; cdr3_aa: CASSSDRDQPQHF
clone_size: few; d_call: TRBD2; v_call: TRBV7-8; j_call: TRBJ2-1; cdr3_nt: TGTGCCAGCAGCTTAGGCGGGAGGGGAAATGAGCAGTTCTTC; cdr3_aa: CASSLGGRGNEQFF
clone_size: -; d_call: TRBD2; v_call: TRBV6-2/TRBV6-3; j_call: TRBJ2-1; cdr3_nt: TGTGCCAGCAGTTACCCCGGGACTAGCGGGAGGGCCAGGGAGCAGTTCTTC; cdr3_aa: CASSYPGTSGRAREQFF
clone_size: -; d_call: -; v_call: TRBV21-1; j_call: TRBJ2-1; cdr3_nt: TGTGCCAGCAGCGCCTACGGGACTAGCGGGACCGCAGGATACAATGAGCAGTTCTTC; cdr3_aa: CASSAYGTSGTAGYNEQFF
clone_size: -; d_call: -; v_call: TRBV15; j_call: TRBJ1-1; cdr3_nt: TGTGCCACCAGCAGGGGGTTGGTAGACAGTGGCGCTTTCTTT; cdr3_aa: CATSRGLVDSGAFF
clone_size: -; d_call: -; v_call: TRBV9; j_call: TRBJ1-2; cdr3_nt: TGTGCCAGCAGCGTAGACAGGACAGTCTATGGCTACACCTTC; cdr3_aa: CASSVDRTVYGYTF